These 31 T cell receptor beta chains share one sample of origin, sequenced in a study of control samples from healthy donors and cancer patients. Method: immunoSEQ multiplex PCR; TCRdb's copy keeps in-frame clones and lacks some. In the table there are 150,000 to 200,000 clones, around 88% of which are singletons. Sequenced input: blood. These receptor sequences come from a man between 18 and 35 years old in good health.

The V call is TRBV5-6, the J call TRBJ1-1, with 7 bases identical to TRBD1. This CDR3 spans 15 amino acids. V trimming: 4 bases; J trimming: 5 bases; junction bases outside the gene matches: 11. Germline V lookup: CDR1 SGHDT, CDR2 YYEEEE. In DNA form, the CDR3 reads TGTGCCAGCAGCACCCGACAAGGGGGCTGGACTGAAGCTTTCTTT. It yields the protein CASSTRQGGWTEAFF.

This clone was counted a few times. The chain carries TRBV11-1 and TRBJ1-1; 9 bases are shared with TRBD1. The CDR3 loop spans 14 amino acids. V was clipped by 6 bases and J by 3 bases; unmatched bases: 5. CDR1 and CDR2 (germline): SGHAT, FQDESV (reference sequence). CDR3 loop: CASRVDRGDTEAFF. DNA of the CDR3: TGTGCCAGCAGAGTCGACAGGGGGGACACTGAAGCTTTCTTT.

This chain uses TRBV14 with TRBJ1-6; D is undetermined. The germline gives CDR1 SGHDN, CDR2 FVKESK. The V and J ends lost 0 bases and 10 bases respectively, with 4 bases between them. CDR3 size: 12 residues. The CDR3 bases are TGTGCCAGCAGCCAAGAGATATCACCCCTCCACTTT. This translates into CASSQEISPLHF.

The V call is TRBV5-1, the J call TRBJ2-7; 8 bases align to TRBD1. The J segment lost 4 bases and the V segment lost 4 bases, leaving 7 bases of the junction unmatched. The germline CDR1 and CDR2 sequences are SGHRS and YFSETQ. CDR3 length: 14 amino acids. CDR3 protein: CASSPTGDWYEQYF. The CDR3 DNA reads TGCGCCAGCAGCCCGACAGGGGACTGGTACGAGCAGTACTTC.

The chain combines TRBV6-6 with TRBJ1-5; D remains unclear. Trimming cost V 0 bases and J 6 bases, with 12 bases left between them. The CDR3 extends over 15 amino acids. Germline V CDR1 and CDR2: MNHNY, SVGAGI (reference sequence). CDR3 DNA sequence: TGTGCCAGCAGTTACTCATGGGTAGAGGGTCAGCCCCAGCATTTT. Protein sequence: CASSYSWVEGQPQHF.

This clone was seen once. V usage is TRBV7-3 and J usage is TRBJ2-3; TRBD1 matches at 7 bases. CDR1 is SGHTA and CDR2 is FQGTGA in the germline V gene. CDR3 length equals 14 residues. V shed 1 base, J shed 5 bases, and the junction held 3 bases outside the gene matches. CDR3 DNA sequence: TGTGCCAGCAGCTTAAAAGGGGGCTTAGATACGCAGTATTTT. This sequence encodes CASSLKGGLDTQYF. Combining the CDR3 with reference TRBV7-3 and TRBJ2-3 gives the whole variable domain GAGVSQTPSNKVTEKGKYVELRCDPISGHTALYWYRQSLGQGPEFLIYFQGTGAADDSGLPNDRFFAVRPEGSVSTLKIQRTERGDSAVYLCASSLKGGLDTQYFGPGTRLTVL.

The rearrangement uses TRBV27 and TRBJ2-5, with 8 nucleotides matching TRBD2. Germline V gene sequence: CDR1 MNHEY, CDR2 SMNVEV (reference sequence). J lost 9 bases, V lost 5 bases, and 2 bases had no gene match. The CDR3 is made up of 11 amino acids. The CDR3 region is CASSAGGAQYF. In nucleotides, the CDR3 is TGTGCCAGCAGTGCCGGGGGGGCCCAGTACTTC.

This clone showed up just once. This chain joins TRBV29-1 and TRBJ2-2; TRBD1 matches 8 bases. V gave up 6 bases and J gave up 1 base; unmatched junction bases: 4. This CDR3 is 14 amino acids long. CDR1 and CDR2 from the germline V gene are SQVTM and ANQGSEA. DNA of the CDR3: TGCAGCGTAAAGGACAGGGAGAACACCGGGGAGCTGTTTTTT. As protein: CSVKDRENTGELFF.

This chain connects TRBV27 to TRBJ1-1; maybe TRBD1 (6 bases). CDR3 length equals 16 residues. V was cut by 5 bases and J by 0 bases, with 16 bases left in between. Germline V gene sequence: CDR1 MNHEY, CDR2 SMNVEV (reference sequence). The CDR3 DNA reads as TGTGCCAGCAGTACTCCGGGACACGGAATGAACACTGAAGCTTTCTTT. Translated, it gives CASSTPGHGMNTEAFF.

The V and J genes are TRBV18 and TRBJ1-1; D perhaps matches TRBD1 (5 bases). V was clipped by 0 bases and J by 1 base, with 15 bases between them. Germline CDR1 reads KGHSH; CDR2 reads LQKENI. The CDR3 contains 17 residues. CDR3 nucleotide sequence: TGTGCCAGCTCACCACCGGTGGGGGGAGTGGGGAACACTGAAGCTTTCTTT. Translating it yields CASSPPVGGVGNTEAFF.

This sequence joins TRBV23-1 and TRBJ2-7, with unresolved D. TRBV23-1 is designated an ORF whose function remains uncertain. V lost 0 bases and J 6 bases, leaving 12 bases between the germline ends. CDR3 length: 14 residues. This CDR3 reads CASSQSHPISEQYF. The CDR3 region has the DNA TGCGCCAGCAGTCAATCCCACCCCATTTCCGAGCAGTACTTC.

The rearrangement joins TRBV5-1 to TRBJ2-1; D not certain. Germline V gene sequence: CDR1 SGHRS, CDR2 YFSETQ. The CDR3 covers 14 residues. V was shortened by 0 bases and J by 4 bases, with 8 bases between the two germline ends. CDR3 sequence: CASSLEPPYNEQFF. The DNA of the CDR3 is TGCGCCAGCAGCTTGGAACCTCCTTACAATGAGCAGTTCTTC.

The V call is TRBV19, the J call TRBJ2-1; D possibly corresponds to TRBD2 (7 bases). Germline V gives CDR1 LNHDA, CDR2 SQIVND (reference sequence). CDR3 length equals 16 residues. Trimming cost V 1 base and J 4 bases, with 14 bases left between them. The CDR3 protein is CASSIVGGGPYNEQFF. As DNA, the CDR3 is TGTGCCAGTAGTATAGTAGGCGGGGGCCCATACAATGAGCAGTTCTTC.

This clone has just a few counts. The gene calls are TRBV19 and TRBJ2-7; the D gene is possibly TRBD2 (5 bases). Germline CDR1 reads LNHDA; CDR2 reads SQIVND (reference sequence). This CDR3 is 13 amino acids long. The V and J ends lost 8 bases and 2 bases respectively, with 13 bases between them. CDR3 amino acids: CASGPGTTYEQYF. CDR3 DNA sequence: TGTGCCAGTGGACCGGGAACCACCTACGAGCAGTACTTC.

This rearrangement joins TRBV18 to TRBJ1-1; maybe TRBD1 (6 bases). This CDR3 is built from 15 residues. The germline gives CDR1 KGHSH, CDR2 LQKENI. Trimming shortened V by 2 bases and J by 3 bases, and 13 bases separated the two germline ends. The CDR3 here is CASSPFSGVYTEAFF. CDR3 coding DNA: TGTGCCAGCTCACCATTTTCAGGGGTGTACACTGAAGCTTTCTTT.

This clone has just one count. The chain is built from TRBV6-5 and TRBJ2-3; no definite D call. This CDR3 is 15 amino acids long. V was cut by 3 bases and J by 0 bases, with 10 bases left in between. Germline V CDR1 and CDR2: MNHEY, SVGAGI. The CDR3 nucleotides are TGTGCCAGCAGTTATGGTCCTGGAAGCACAGATACGCAGTATTTT. Translation: CASSYGPGSTDTQYF.

This chain's CDR3 is CASSDRGRLDSGNTIYF. The CDR3 DNA sequence: TGTGCCAGCAGTGATCGGGGACGGCTAGACTCTGGAAACACCATATATTTT. The rearrangement joins TRBV6-1 to TRBJ1-3; perhaps TRBD1 as D (5 bases). The CDR3 loop spans 17 amino acids. V was shortened by 3 bases and J by 0 bases, with 15 bases between the two germline ends. The germline V gene has CDR1 MNHNS and CDR2 SASEGT.

The chain joins TRBV9 to TRBJ2-2, with D perhaps matching TRBD2 (6 bases). Deletions cut 3 bases from V and 4 bases from J, with 19 bases between. The CDR3 consists of 17 residues. The germline gives CDR1 SGDLS, CDR2 YYNGEE. In nucleotides, the CDR3 is TGTGCCAGCAGCGAGAGACGGGAGTTTATTCGCACCGGGGAGCTGTTTTTT. Its translation is CASSERREFIRTGELFF.

The chain links TRBV28 to TRBJ1-2, with 7 bases matching TRBD1. The CDR3 has 13 residues. The germline gives CDR1 MDHEN, CDR2 SYDVKM. Trimming at V came to 6 bases and at J to 4 bases, leaving 5 bases not matched to a gene. The CDR3 protein is CASRQGTAYGYTF. The CDR3 DNA reads TGTGCCAGCAGACAAGGGACAGCCTATGGCTACACCTTC.

The V and J genes are TRBV23-1 and TRBJ2-7, with 7 positions matching TRBD1. TRBV23-1 is an ORF, with its function uncertain. The CDR3 is 16 amino acids. V lost 3 bases, J lost 4 bases, and 12 bases stayed unmatched. The CDR3 reads CASSHGERQGPYEQYF. In DNA form, the CDR3 reads TGCGCCAGCAGTCATGGGGAACGACAGGGTCCTTACGAGCAGTACTTC.

The J gene is TRBJ1-1, the V gene TRBV5-6; possibly TRBD1 for D (5 bases). The germline gives CDR1 SGHDT, CDR2 YYEEEE. The CDR3 runs 13 residues. Trimming shortened V by 6 bases and J by 0 bases, and 9 bases separated the two germline ends. As DNA, the CDR3 is TGTGCCAGCAATGAAGGGGTGAACACTGAAGCTTTCTTT. Translating it yields CASNEGVNTEAFF.

In its sample, this clone was seen once. The chain couples TRBV10-1 to TRBJ2-1; 10 bases line up with TRBD1. The CDR3 loop spans 13 amino acids. In germline, CDR1 is WNHNN, CDR2 SYGVQD (reference sequence). V dropped 6 bases and J dropped 7; count of bases not matched to a gene: 3. CDR3 residues: CASRRTGGNEQFF. CDR3 in DNA: TGCGCCAGCAGGAGGACAGGGGGTAATGAGCAGTTCTTC.

V is TRBV5-1 and J is TRBJ1-1; 8 bases map to TRBD1. The CDR3 is 15 amino acids. V was pared by 3 bases and J by 4 bases, with 8 bases of the junction left unmatched. The germline V gene encodes CDR1 SGHRS and CDR2 YFSETQ. The CDR3 nucleotides are TGCGCCAGCAGCTCCTCAGGGGGCAGGAGCACTGAAGCTTTCTTT. It yields the protein CASSSSGGRSTEAFF.

This sequence joins TRBV7-2 and TRBJ2-3; D is unresolved. Trimming stripped 5 bases from V and 0 bases from J, with 12 bases between. This CDR3 contains 15 residues. Germline CDR1 and CDR2: SGHTA and FQGNSA. CDR3 nucleotide sequence: TGTGCCAGCAGCCCCTCGGCCAGGAGCACAGATACGCAGTATTTT. Translating gives CASSPSARSTDTQYF.

The rearrangement uses TRBV6-2 or TRBV6-3 and TRBJ2-3, with 11 bases lining up with TRBD2. The CDR3 spans 15 residues. Germline V CDR1 and CDR2: MNHEY, SVGEGT. The junction had 6 bases not matched to a gene; V was cut back by 5 bases and J by 5 bases. The CDR3 coding sequence is TGTGCCAGCAGTGATCCGACTAGCGGGGAAGATACGCAGTATTTT. Its translation: CASSDPTSGEDTQYF.

V is TRBV28 and J is TRBJ2-7; the match to TRBD2 covers 10 bases. Looked up from germline, CDR1 is MDHEN and CDR2 is SYDVKM. Germline trimming cut 6 bases from V and 3 bases from J; bases unmatched to any gene: 2. This CDR3 is built from 13 residues. The CDR3 here is CASRTSGFYEQYF. In nucleotides, the CDR3 is TGTGCCAGCAGGACTAGCGGGTTCTACGAGCAGTACTTC. The full variable domain, its missing parts supplied by reference TRBV28 and TRBJ2-7, is DVKVTQSSRYLVKRTGEKVFLECVQDMDHENMFWYRQDPGLGLRLIYFSYDVKMKEKGDIPEGYSVSREKKERFSLILESASTNQTSMYLCASRTSGFYEQYFGPGTRLTVT.

The chain recombines TRBV7-8 with TRBJ2-3; D uncertain. CDR1 and CDR2 (germline): SGHVS, FQNEAQ. V was shortened by 1 base and J by 2 bases, with 10 bases between the two germline ends. The CDR3 runs to 15 residues. The CDR3 nucleotides read TGTGCCAGCAGCTTAGACATTTCATCCACAGATACGCAGTATTTT. Translating it yields CASSLDISSTDTQYF.

The rearrangement joins TRBV3-1 (or the pseudogene TRBV3-2) to TRBJ2-2; maybe TRBD1 (6 bases). V was trimmed by 0 bases and J by 1 base, leaving 12 bases between them. This CDR3 region has 17 residues. Germline V gene lookup returns CDR1 LGHDT and CDR2 YNNKEL (reference sequence). The CDR3 sequence is CASSQDTGQLNTGELFF. The DNA for the CDR3 is TGTGCCAGCAGCCAAGATACCGGACAGTTGAACACCGGGGAGCTGTTTTTT.

V usage is TRBV9 and J usage is TRBJ2-3, with D unclear. Germline V lookup: CDR1 SGDLS, CDR2 YYNGEE. This CDR3 comprises 11 residues. V lost 3 bases to trimming and J lost 7 bases, with 6 bases between them. CDR3 in DNA: TGTGCCAGCAGCGGGGCAAATACGCAGTATTTT. It is translated as CASSGANTQYF.

The chain combines TRBV7-2 with TRBJ2-3; D is perhaps TRBD1 (6 bases). CDR1 and CDR2 (germline): SGHTA, FQGNSA. V lost 4 bases to trimming and J lost 10 bases, with 12 bases between them. CDR3 size: 12 residues. The DNA for the CDR3 is TGTGCCAGCAGCTCCCTGACAGGCCCGCAGTATTTT. This translates into CASSSLTGPQYF.

This clone was detected only once. The chain carries TRBV5-4 and TRBJ2-7, with no clear D. CDR1 and CDR2 (germline): SGHNT, YYREEE (reference sequence). The CDR3 length is 14 residues. The V end was cut by 0 bases, the J end by 2 bases, with 9 bases between. This chain's CDR3 is CASSLGSLPYEQYF. The CDR3 coding sequence is TGTGCCAGCAGCTTGGGCAGTCTCCCCTACGAGCAGTACTTC. The entire variable domain, with the rest obtained from reference TRBV5-4 and TRBJ2-7, is as follows: ETGVTQSPTHLIKTRGQQVTLRCSSQSGHNTVSWYQQALGQGPQFIFQYYREEENGRGNFPPRFSGLQFPNYSSELNVNALELDDSALYLCASSLGSLPYEQYFGPGTRLTVT.